These 24 T cell receptor beta chains share one sample of origin, sequenced in a study of blood T cell repertoires in COVID-19. Sequencing was performed with immunoSEQ multiplex PCR; in TCRdb, only in-frame clones are kept and a portion is missing. This table has roughly 280,000 clones, around nine tenths appearing once. Sequenced sample: peripheral blood. The receptors derive from a man in his forties or fifties with acute or convalescent COVID-19.

The chain couples TRBV29-1 to TRBJ1-3; D unresolved. The V end was cut by 4 bases, the J end by 0 bases, with 13 bases between. CDR3 length: 15 amino acids. CDR1 is SQVTM and CDR2 is ANQGSEA in the germline V gene. The CDR3 nucleotides read TGCAGCGTTGTGTCCTTACAGAGCTCTGGAAACACCATATATTTT. Amino acid sequence: CSVVSLQSSGNTIYF.

Only a few counts were recorded for this clone. This chain links TRBV27 with TRBJ1-1; no clear D. The V end was cut by 6 bases, the J end by 8 bases, with 19 bases between. The CDR3 loop spans 14 amino acids. The germline CDR1 and CDR2 sequences are MNHEY and SMNVEV (reference sequence). CDR3 amino acids: CASRLGRTSGEAFF. In DNA form, the CDR3 reads TGTGCCAGCAGACTCGGACGGACCAGCGGGGAAGCTTTCTTT.

The chain couples TRBV29-1 to TRBJ2-1, with 9 bases aligning to TRBD1. Germline V gives CDR1 SQVTM, CDR2 ANQGSEA. There are 11 residues in the CDR3. With V trimmed by 4 bases and J by 8 bases, 0 bases remained unmatched. CDR3 DNA sequence: TGCAGCGTTGGACAGGGGGATGAGCAGTTCTTC. Its protein is CSVGQGDEQFF.

V and J are TRBV9 and TRBJ2-5; D is perhaps TRBD1 (5 bases). V was trimmed by 4 bases and J by 2 bases, leaving 12 bases between them. The CDR3 consists of 14 residues. CDR1 is SGDLS and CDR2 is YYNGEE in the germline V gene. DNA for the CDR3: TGTGCCAGCAGCTCTTGGGCAGGGCAAGAGACCCAGTACTTC. Amino acids: CASSSWAGQETQYF.

V gene TRBV7-3 combines with J gene TRBJ2-7; the match to TRBD2 covers 13 bases. CDR1 SGHTA and CDR2 FQGTGA come from the germline V gene. V lost 3 bases, J lost 7 bases, and 6 bases stayed unmatched. The CDR3 sequence is 15 residues long. The DNA for the CDR3 is TGTGCCAGCAGCTTTGGACTAGCGGGGGTGGAAGAGCAGTACTTC. Residues: CASSFGLAGVEEQYF.

This clone was picked up one time. This sequence joins TRBV9 and TRBJ2-1; a possible D gene is TRBD1 (6 bases). This CDR3 contains 15 residues. Per the germline V gene, CDR1 is SGDLS and CDR2 is YYNGEE. With 4 bases removed from V and 5 bases from J, the gap between germline ends came to 16 bases. The CDR3, as DNA: TGTGCCAGCAGCCCTAACCCGGCAGGGGACAATGAGCAGTTCTTC. Residues: CASSPNPAGDNEQFF.

The chain carries TRBV11-2 and TRBJ2-5; 11 nucleotides align to TRBD2. V trimming: 6 bases; J trimming: 1 base; junction bases outside the gene matches: 7. The germline V gene encodes CDR1 SGHAT and CDR2 FQNNGV. There are 16 residues in the CDR3. This CDR3 is CASSKYGTSGQETQYF. The DNA of the CDR3 is TGTGCCAGCAGTAAATACGGGACTAGCGGCCAAGAGACCCAGTACTTC.

This chain links TRBV3-1 (or the pseudogene TRBV3-2) with TRBJ2-5; 7 bases agree with TRBD2. This CDR3 is 16 amino acids long. V was pared by 4 bases and J by 2 bases, with 10 bases of the junction left unmatched. Germline assignment: CDR1 LGHDT and CDR2 YNNKEL (reference sequence). The CDR3: CASSPRLLALQETQYF. CDR3 nucleotides: TGTGCCAGCAGCCCCCGCCTACTAGCGCTTCAAGAGACCCAGTACTTC.

The rearrangement uses TRBV5-6 and TRBJ2-1; TRBD1 aligns across 8 bases. The ends lost 2 bases at V and 6 bases at J; junction bases unmatched: 10. This CDR3 is built from 16 residues. The germline CDR1 and CDR2 sequences are SGHDT and YYEEEE. CDR3 DNA: TGTGCCAGCAGCTTATGGACAGGGACCCGCGGCAATGAGCAGTTCTTC. It specifies CASSLWTGTRGNEQFF. Variable domain in full (rest from reference TRBV5-6 and TRBJ2-1): DAGVTQSPTHLIKTRGQQVTLRCSPKSGHDTVSWYQQALGQGPQFIFQYYEEEERQRGNFPDRFSGHQFPNYSSELNVNALLLGDSALYLCASSLWTGTRGNEQFFGPGTRLTVL.

The chain joins TRBV7-9 to TRBJ1-1; the D is unclear. The CDR3 loop spans 13 amino acids. The germline gives CDR1 SEHNR, CDR2 FQNEAQ (reference sequence). V dropped 5 bases and J dropped 0 bases, with 7 bases sitting between them. CDR3 coding DNA: TGTGCCAGCAGCGCAGAAATGAACACTGAAGCTTTCTTT. Translation gives CASSAEMNTEAFF.

This sequence joins TRBV9 and TRBJ1-5; tentatively, D is TRBD1 (6 bases). CDR3 length: 12 residues. Germline V gene lookup returns CDR1 SGDLS and CDR2 YYNGEE. Trimming shortened V by 3 bases and J by 5 bases, and 6 bases separated the two germline ends. The CDR3 sequence: CASSAGDQPQHF. As DNA, the CDR3 is TGTGCCAGCAGCGCAGGGGATCAGCCCCAGCATTTT.

V is TRBV4-1 and J is TRBJ1-2; D possibly corresponds to TRBD1 (5 bases). The CDR3 loop spans 13 amino acids. Between the trimmed V and J ends, which lost 5 bases and 4 bases, there was a span of 11 bases. Per the germline V gene, CDR1 is MGHRA and CDR2 is YSYEKL. CDR3 amino acids: CASSGGTVYGYTF. CDR3 in DNA: TGCGCCAGCAGCGGCGGGACGGTCTATGGCTACACCTTC.

The chain combines TRBV27 with TRBJ2-1; D uncertain. Germline CDR1 reads MNHEY; CDR2 reads SMNVEV (reference sequence). With 5 bases removed from V and 9 bases from J, the gap between germline ends came to 8 bases. The CDR3 consists of 11 residues. CDR3 sequence: CASSRVGEQFF. CDR3 nucleotide sequence: TGTGCCAGCAGTCGGGTGGGTGAGCAGTTCTTC.

The gene calls are TRBV9 and TRBJ2-7; 7 bases align to TRBD1. Germline V gene sequence: CDR1 SGDLS, CDR2 YYNGEE. The CDR3 spans 14 residues. The ends lost 4 bases at V and 2 bases at J; junction bases unmatched: 6. Here the CDR3 reads CASSPWTGTYEQYF. The DNA of the CDR3 is TGTGCCAGCAGCCCCTGGACAGGAACCTACGAGCAGTACTTC.

The chain employs TRBV6-5 and TRBJ2-1; the D gene is possibly TRBD1 (6 bases). The CDR3 totals 11 residues. The V end lost 10 bases, the J end lost 4 bases, and 8 bases lay between the germline ends. Germline V gene data show CDR1 as MNHEY and CDR2 as SVGAGI. CDR3 nucleotide sequence: TGTGCCACGAGGGGGTACAATGAGCAGTTCTTC. Translation: CATRGYNEQFF.

The chain recombines TRBV19 with TRBJ2-2; D possibly corresponds to TRBD1 (6 bases). The CDR3 sequence is 14 residues long. The germline V gene has CDR1 LNHDA and CDR2 SQIVND (reference sequence). V dropped 6 bases and J dropped 2 bases, with 10 bases sitting between them. The CDR3 is CASSGQHNTGELFF. DNA of the CDR3: TGTGCCAGTAGCGGACAGCATAACACCGGGGAGCTGTTTTTT.

The rearrangement joins TRBV6-5 to TRBJ1-1; D is unresolved. The V gene's germline CDR1 is MNHEY and CDR2 SVGAGI. This CDR3 is 12 amino acids long. V dropped 6 bases and J dropped 5 bases, with 10 bases sitting between them. The CDR3 sequence: CASRTWRTEAFF. The CDR3 DNA follows: TGTGCCAGCAGAACTTGGAGGACTGAAGCTTTCTTT.

J is TRBJ2-5 and V is TRBV12-3 or TRBV12-4; tentative D call: TRBD1 (6 bases). This CDR3 region has 13 residues. V lost 3 bases and J lost 5, with 10 bases in between. In DNA, the CDR3 is TGTGCCAGCAGTTTCCAGGGGATGGAGACCCAGTACTTC. Protein product: CASSFQGMETQYF.

This chain links TRBV30 with TRBJ2-7; 8 nucleotides match TRBD2. Germline lookup yields CDR1 GTSNPN and CDR2 SVGIG (reference sequence). J lost 4 bases, V lost 1 base, and 3 bases had no gene match. The length of the CDR3 is 13 residues. This CDR3 is CAWSAGGGYEQYF. CDR3 coding DNA: TGTGCCTGGAGTGCCGGGGGGGGGTACGAGCAGTACTTC.

The gene calls are TRBV4-1 and TRBJ1-4; 8 bases agree with TRBD1. The CDR3 is made up of 13 amino acids. Losses at the gene ends were 7 bases for V and 6 bases for J; bases not matched to a gene: 4. The germline V gene encodes CDR1 MGHRA and CDR2 YSYEKL. CDR3 sequence reads: CASTQTGDEKLFF. For the CDR3, the DNA is TGCGCCAGCACCCAGACAGGGGATGAAAAACTGTTTTTT.

The CDR3: CASSSDRANSYEQYF. The CDR3 DNA is TGTGCCAGCAGTTCCGACAGGGCCAACTCCTACGAGCAGTACTTC. The chain carries TRBV5-4 and TRBJ2-7; TRBD1 aligns across 7 bases. V was clipped by 5 bases and J by 0 bases; unmatched bases: 8. The CDR3 is made up of 15 amino acids. Germline lookup yields CDR1 SGHNT and CDR2 YYREEE (reference sequence).

The CDR3 DNA reads TGTGCCAGCAGCTCCCGGACAGGCTCCTACGAGCAGTACTTC. It translates to CASSSRTGSYEQYF. The chain has TRBV5-4 and TRBJ2-7; 7 bases are a match to TRBD1. V gave up 3 bases and J gave up 0 bases; unmatched junction bases: 3. The CDR3 extends over 14 amino acids. Germline-derived CDR1 and CDR2 are SGHNT and YYREEE (reference sequence). Complete variable domain (other parts from reference TRBV5-4 and TRBJ2-7): ETGVTQSPTHLIKTRGQQVTLRCSSQSGHNTVSWYQQALGQGPQFIFQYYREEENGRGNFPPRFSGLQFPNYSSELNVNALELDDSALYLCASSSRTGSYEQYFGPGTRLTVT.

The gene calls are TRBV27 and TRBJ2-7; perhaps TRBD1 as D (5 bases). CDR1 is MNHEY, CDR2 SMNVEV, per germline (reference sequence). V was cut by 0 bases and J by 0 bases, with 12 bases left in between. There are 16 residues in the CDR3. The CDR3 spells CASSLSRVPLSYEQYF. DNA for the CDR3: TGTGCCAGCAGTTTATCCAGGGTTCCCCTCTCCTACGAGCAGTACTTC.

The rearrangement links TRBV5-1 to TRBJ2-7, with TRBD1 matching 10 bases. Germline lookup yields CDR1 SGHRS and CDR2 YFSETQ. The CDR3 sequence is 13 residues long. J gave up 3 bases and V 7 bases, and 4 bases lay outside the gene matches. This CDR3 is CASGQGVYYEQYF. The CDR3 DNA follows: TGCGCCAGCGGACAGGGGGTTTACTACGAGCAGTACTTC.